The clone carrying this T cell receptor (beta chain) was detected ten times or more. Its antigen is not known. These data come from a study of Graves' ophthalmopathy and Graves' hyperthyroidism. Background on the study: The authors defined stable hyperthyroidism as no ophthalmopathy within 18 months of follow-up. Study conclusions and caveats: A classifier, a 13-signature model, separated ophthalmopathy from stable hyperthyroidism with roughly 90% sensitivity and 75% to 82% specificity.

Trimming cost V 0 bases and J 2 bases; bases outside gene matches: 6. Germline V CDR1 and CDR2: MGHDK, SYGVNS. This CDR3 is built from 18 residues. RNA transcripts yielded amplified TCR beta CDR3 regions. First-round RT-PCR used HTBI primers; second-round multiplex PCR followed. MiXCR, applied by TCRdb to the multiplex PCR reads, yields one record per CDR3 protein. The sample lists 1 million to 1.3 million distinct CDR3 sequences; 35% to 40% were seen once. Sequenced material: peripheral blood or thyroid tissue (not recorded which). The gene calls are TRBV25-1 and TRBJ1-3, with 11 bases identical to TRBD1. This clonotype was obtained from an adult man with Graves' hyperthyroidism. CDR3: CASSEYGTGGITGNTIYF. The CDR3 DNA reads TGTGCCAGCAGTGAATATGGGACAGGGGGAATAACTGGAAACACCATATATTTT.